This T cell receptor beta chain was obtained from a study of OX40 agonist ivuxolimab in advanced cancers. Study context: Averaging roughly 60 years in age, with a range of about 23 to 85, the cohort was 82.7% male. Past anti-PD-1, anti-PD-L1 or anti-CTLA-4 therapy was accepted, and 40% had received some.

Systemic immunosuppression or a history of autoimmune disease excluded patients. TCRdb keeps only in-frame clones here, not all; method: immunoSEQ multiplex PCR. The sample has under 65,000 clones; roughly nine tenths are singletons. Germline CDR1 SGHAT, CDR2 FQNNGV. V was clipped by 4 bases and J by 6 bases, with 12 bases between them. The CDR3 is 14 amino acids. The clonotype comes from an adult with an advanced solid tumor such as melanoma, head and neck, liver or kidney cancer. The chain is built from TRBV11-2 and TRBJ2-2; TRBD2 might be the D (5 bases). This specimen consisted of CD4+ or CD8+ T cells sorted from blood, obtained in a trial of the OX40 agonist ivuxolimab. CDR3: CASSYFGGAGELFF. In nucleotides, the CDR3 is TGTGCCAGCAGCTACTTCGGAGGAGCCGGGGAGCTGTTTTTT.